The 21 T cell receptor beta chains in this list originate from one sample, sequenced in a study of Graves' ophthalmopathy and Graves' hyperthyroidism. Amplified TCR beta CDR3 regions were obtained using RNA transcripts as template. First-round RT-PCR used HTBI primers; second-round multiplex PCR followed. TCRdb used MiXCR to reprocess the multiplex PCR reads, holding one entry per CDR3 protein. The sample holds hundreds of thousands of distinct CDR3 sequences, about two fifths seen once. Material: peripheral blood. The receptors were gathered from an adult man with Graves' ophthalmopathy.

The chain uses TRBV10-3 and TRBJ1-6; D might be TRBD1 (6 bases). The CDR3 runs to 12 residues. The V end was cut by 11 bases, the J end by 14 bases, with 19 bases between. Germline values: CDR1 ENHRY, CDR2 SYGVKD. The CDR3 region is CAVVAGVFTLHF. CDR3 sequence (DNA): TGTGCCGTGGTGGCAGGGGTTTTTACCCTCCACTTT.

A remark on this clonotype: Sequence at one end of the junction differs from germline and may be a read error. The chain carries TRBV10-3 and TRBJ1-3; D call uncertain. The CDR3 is 13 amino acids. The germline gives CDR1 ENHRY, CDR2 SYGVKD. CDR3 loop: CAISGTAGNTIYF. CDR3 in DNA: TGTGCTATCAGTGGAACCGCTGGAAACACCATATATTTT.

This clonotype has a count of ten or more. The rearrangement joins TRBV10-3 to TRBJ2-7; 10 bases fit TRBD2. The trim removed 10 bases at V and 4 bases at J, leaving 10 bases unmatched. The CDR3 is 14 amino acids. Germline values: CDR1 ENHRY, CDR2 SYGVKD. The CDR3 sequence: CATGASGGSYEQYF. The DNA of the CDR3 is TGTGCCACCGGAGCTAGCGGGGGAAGTTACGAGCAGTACTTC.

This rearrangement joins TRBV19 to TRBJ1-4; D perhaps matches TRBD1 (5 bases). The germline V gene encodes CDR1 LNHDA and CDR2 SQIVND (reference sequence). V gave up 4 bases and J gave up 7 bases, with 13 bases separating them. This CDR3 has 14 amino acids. The CDR3 bases are TGTGCCAGTAGTAGGGGCCGAAGTGGTGAAAAACTGTTTTTT. This translates into CASSRGRSGEKLFF.

This clonotype was seen only a few times. The chain combines TRBV5-4 with TRBJ1-2; D gene unclear. CDR1 is SGHNT, CDR2 YYREEE, per germline (reference sequence). The CDR3 is 16 residues long. The ends were cut back, 0 bases at V and 4 bases at J, with 16 bases in the middle. The CDR3, as DNA: TGTGCCAGCAGCTTGGGCCCACCGGGGATTGGCTATGGCTACACCTTC. This sequence encodes CASSLGPPGIGYGYTF.

The rearrangement joins TRBV7-4 to TRBJ1-5; 7 positions agree with TRBD1. The V and J ends lost 5 bases and 3 bases, in that order; junction bases with no gene match: 13. The germline gives CDR1 SGHVT, CDR2 SQSDAQ. This CDR3 is 17 amino acids long. CDR3 DNA: TGTGCCAGCAGCCACTCGACAGGGTCTAGTTACAATCAGCCCCAGCATTTT. The encoded protein is CASSHSTGSSYNQPQHF. The variable domain in full, completed from reference TRBV7-4 and TRBJ1-5, reads GAGVSQSPRYKVAKRGRDVALRCDSISGHVTLYWYRQTLGQGSEVLTYSQSDAQRDKSGRPSGRFSAERPERSVSTLKIQRTEQGDSAVYLCASSHSTGSSYNQPQHFGDGTRLSIL.

This chain links TRBV7-3 with TRBJ2-7; a weak D match, TRBD1 (6 bases). CDR1 and CDR2 from the germline V gene are SGHTA and FQGTGA. The CDR3 length is 14 residues. V lost 7 bases, J lost 3 bases, and 16 bases lay in between. CDR3 nucleotides: TGTGCCAGCAAACCGCTGGACAGATACTACGAGCAGTACTTC. It translates to CASKPLDRYYEQYF.

Comment on this clonotype: A read error may explain this, as a much larger clone is one base away. The chain couples TRBV5-1 to TRBJ1-1, with D tentatively TRBD1 (6 bases). The CDR3 contains 13 residues. CDR1 and CDR2 from the germline V gene are SGHRS and YFSETQ. CDR3 in amino acids: CVSSYTGLRETFF. The CDR3 bases are TGTGTCAGCAGCTACACAGGGCTGAGGGAAACTTTCTTT.

There are a few counts of this clonotype. The rearrangement joins TRBV19 to TRBJ2-7; D perhaps matches TRBD1 (7 bases). The CDR3 covers 15 residues. Germline V gives CDR1 LNHDA, CDR2 SQIVND (reference sequence). Trimming stripped 4 bases from V and 4 bases from J, with 17 bases between. The CDR3 region has the DNA TGTGCCAGTAGTACAGGCGGAGGGGGCTTTTACGAGCAGTACTTC. It is translated as CASSTGGGGFYEQYF. The full variable domain, its missing parts supplied by reference TRBV19 and TRBJ2-7, is DGGITQSPKYLFRKEGQNVTLSCEQNLNHDAMYWYRQDPGQGLRLIYYSQIVNDFQKGDIAEGYSVSREKKESFPLTVTSAQKNPTAFYLCASSTGGGGFYEQYFGPGTRLTVT.

This clonotype was recorded once. The chain couples TRBV25-1 to TRBJ1-2; 7 nucleotides match TRBD1. The V gene end was trimmed by 6 bases and the J gene end by 4 bases; junction bases not matched to a gene: 11. This CDR3 contains 15 residues. Germline-derived CDR1 and CDR2 are MGHDK and SYGVNS. The CDR3 DNA reads as TGTGCCAGCAGAGACTTCGGACAGGCCCCCTATGGCTACACCTTC. Its translation is CASRDFGQAPYGYTF.

The chain couples TRBV20-1 to TRBJ1-2; the match to TRBD1 covers 8 bases. Germline CDR1 DFQATT, CDR2 SNEGSKA (reference sequence). The CDR3 extends over 14 amino acids. Germline trimming cut 7 bases from V and 0 bases from J; bases unmatched to any gene: 7. The CDR3 region is CSGDRPSSNYGYTF. The DNA of the CDR3 is TGCAGTGGGGACAGGCCCTCTTCTAACTATGGCTACACCTTC.

The sample holds many counts of this clonotype. The chain is built from TRBV15 and TRBJ2-7; 7 nucleotides agree with TRBD1. This CDR3 has 14 amino acids. Germline assignment: CDR1 LNHNV and CDR2 YYDKDF (reference sequence). With 4 bases clipped from V and 5 bases from J, the junction kept 8 bases outside the gene matches. The CDR3 sequence is CATSNLGQTNEQYF. CDR3 sequence (DNA): TGTGCCACCAGCAACTTGGGACAGACAAACGAGCAGTACTTC.

In the case of this clonotype: An end of the junction differs from the germline gene, which may be a read error. The CDR3 loop is CASSPGTGVRSPLHF. DNA of the CDR3: TGCGCCAGCAGCCCCGGGACAGGGGTACGATCACCCCTCCACTTT. The chain recombines TRBV7-3 with TRBJ1-6; 10 nucleotides agree with TRBD1. CDR1 is SGHTA and CDR2 is FQGTGA in the germline V gene. The CDR3 extends over 15 amino acids.

V gene TRBV20-1 combines with J gene TRBJ2-5; TRBD2 is a possible D gene (6 bases). Trimming stripped 6 bases from V and 1 base from J, with 18 bases between. The length of the CDR3 is 15 residues. From germline, CDR1 is DFQATT and CDR2 SNEGSKA (reference sequence). The CDR3: CSASSQGGTQETQYF. DNA of the CDR3: TGCAGTGCCAGCAGCCAGGGCGGGACCCAAGAGACCCAGTACTTC.

This clonotype was seen a handful of times. The chain employs TRBV5-1 and TRBJ2-7, with D maybe TRBD1 (6 bases). Per the germline V gene, CDR1 is SGHRS and CDR2 is YFSETQ. The CDR3 is made up of 13 amino acids. The V end was cut by 3 bases, the J end by 5 bases, with 12 bases between. The CDR3 loop is CASSYRDNNEQYF. The CDR3 DNA reads TGCGCCAGCAGCTACCGGGACAACAACGAGCAGTACTTC.

The chain links TRBV29-1 to TRBJ1-2; 11 positions match TRBD1. The V and J ends lost 7 bases and 4 bases, in that order; junction bases with no gene match: 8. The CDR3 loop spans 14 amino acids. Germline V gene data show CDR1 as SQVTM and CDR2 as ANQGSEA. The CDR3 sequence: CSGDGTGGGYGYTF. The CDR3 DNA follows: TGCAGCGGCGACGGGACAGGGGGAGGCTATGGCTACACCTTC. The entire variable domain, with the rest obtained from reference TRBV29-1 and TRBJ1-2, is as follows: SAVISQKPSRDICQRGTSLTIQCQVDSQVTMMFWYRQQPGQSLTLIATANQGSEATYESGFVIDKFPISRPNLTFSTLTVSNMSPEDSSIYLCSGDGTGGGYGYTFGSGTRLTVV.

This chain links TRBV10-2 with TRBJ1-2, with D perhaps TRBD1 (6 bases). The CDR3 consists of 15 residues. V was trimmed by 2 bases and J by 3 bases, leaving 13 bases between them. From germline, CDR1 is WSHSY and CDR2 SAAADI. The CDR3 DNA sequence: TGCGCCAGCAGTGAGGCTGGAGCAGGGGACTATGGCTACACCTTC. Translating it yields CASSEAGAGDYGYTF.

The rearrangement uses TRBV12-3 or TRBV12-4 and TRBJ1-5; no reliable D call. The CDR3 covers 13 residues. V was trimmed by 3 bases and J by 6 bases, leaving 9 bases between them. The CDR3 loop reads CASSLGSGQPQHF. The CDR3 region has the DNA TGTGCCAGCAGTTTGGGCAGCGGTCAGCCCCAGCATTTT.

This clonotype was seen at least ten times. J is TRBJ1-1 and V is TRBV29-1, with D possibly being TRBD1 (6 bases). CDR1 is SQVTM, CDR2 ANQGSEA, per germline. The length of the CDR3 is 12 residues. The V and J ends lost 3 bases and 9 bases respectively, with 14 bases between them. The chain's CDR3 is CSVEPGATQAFF. The CDR3 DNA follows: TGCAGCGTTGAGCCAGGGGCAACCCAAGCTTTCTTT.

This clonotype has just a few counts. V is TRBV6-5 and J is TRBJ1-5, with D unclear. This CDR3 has 15 amino acids. CDR1 and CDR2 from the germline V gene are MNHEY and SVGAGI. With 0 bases removed from V and 7 bases from J, the gap between germline ends came to 13 bases. CDR3 region: CASSYSHGVGQPQHF. For the CDR3, the DNA is TGTGCCAGCAGTTACTCCCACGGGGTGGGGCAGCCCCAGCATTTT.

This clonotype has more than one count but fewer than ten. The V and J genes are TRBV7-9 and TRBJ2-2; TRBD2 might be the D (5 bases). The germline V gene has CDR1 SEHNR and CDR2 FQNEAQ (reference sequence). The CDR3 loop spans 16 amino acids. V dropped 0 bases and J dropped 0 bases, with 8 bases sitting between them. The CDR3 nucleotides read TGTGCCAGCAGCTTAGCTCTAGCCTCGAACACCGGGGAGCTGTTTTTT. Encoded protein: CASSLALASNTGELFF. Complete variable domain (other parts from reference TRBV7-9 and TRBJ2-2): DTGVSQNPRHKITKRGQNVTFRCDPISEHNRLYWYRQTLGQGPEFLTYFQNEAQLEKSRLLSDRFSAERPKGSFSTLEIQRTEQGDSAMYLCASSLALASNTGELFFGEGSRLTVL.